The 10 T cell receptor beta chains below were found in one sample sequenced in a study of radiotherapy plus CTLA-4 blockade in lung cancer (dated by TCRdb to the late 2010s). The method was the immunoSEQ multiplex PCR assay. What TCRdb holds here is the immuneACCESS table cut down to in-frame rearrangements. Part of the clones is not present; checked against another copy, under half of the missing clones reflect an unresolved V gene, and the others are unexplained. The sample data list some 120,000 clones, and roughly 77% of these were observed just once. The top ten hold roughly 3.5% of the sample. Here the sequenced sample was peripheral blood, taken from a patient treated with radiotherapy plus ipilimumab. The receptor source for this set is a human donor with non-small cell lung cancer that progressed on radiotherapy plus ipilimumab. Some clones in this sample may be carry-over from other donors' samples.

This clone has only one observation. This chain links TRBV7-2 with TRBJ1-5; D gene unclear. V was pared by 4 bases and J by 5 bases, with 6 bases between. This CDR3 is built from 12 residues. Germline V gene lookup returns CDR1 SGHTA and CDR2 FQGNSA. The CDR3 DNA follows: TGTGCCAGCAGCTACGACTATCAGCCCCAGCATTTT. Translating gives CASSYDYQPQHF.

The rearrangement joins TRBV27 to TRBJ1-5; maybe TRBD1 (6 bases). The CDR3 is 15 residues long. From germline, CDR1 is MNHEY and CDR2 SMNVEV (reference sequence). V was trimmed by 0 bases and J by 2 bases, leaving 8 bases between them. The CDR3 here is CASSLSPGGNQPQHF. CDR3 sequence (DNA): TGTGCCAGCAGTTTATCCCCAGGGGGCAATCAGCCCCAGCATTTT.

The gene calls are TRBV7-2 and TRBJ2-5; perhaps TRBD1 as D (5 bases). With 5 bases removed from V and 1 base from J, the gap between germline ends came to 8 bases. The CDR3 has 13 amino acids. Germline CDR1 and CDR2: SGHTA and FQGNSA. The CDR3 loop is CASSPRAQETQYF. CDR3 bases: TGTGCCAGCAGCCCCAGGGCCCAAGAGACCCAGTACTTC. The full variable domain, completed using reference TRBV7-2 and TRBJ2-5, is GAGVSQSPSNKVTEKGKDVELRCDPISGHTALYWYRQSLGQGLEFLIYFQGNSAPDKSGLPSDRFSAERTGGSVSTLTIQRTQQEDSAVYLCASSPRAQETQYFGPGTRLLVL.

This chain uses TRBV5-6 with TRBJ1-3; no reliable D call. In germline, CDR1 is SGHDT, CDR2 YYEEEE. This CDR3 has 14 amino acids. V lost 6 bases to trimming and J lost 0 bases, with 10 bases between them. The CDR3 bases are TGTGCCAGCACCTGGTTGAGCTCTGGAAACACCATATATTTT. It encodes CASTWLSSGNTIYF.

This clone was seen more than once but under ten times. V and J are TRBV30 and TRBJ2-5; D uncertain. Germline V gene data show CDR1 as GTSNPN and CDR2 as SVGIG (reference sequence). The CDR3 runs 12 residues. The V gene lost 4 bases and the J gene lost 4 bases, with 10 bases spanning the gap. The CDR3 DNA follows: TGTGCCTGGAAGGTTAGGGCAGAGACCCAGTACTTC. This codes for CAWKVRAETQYF.

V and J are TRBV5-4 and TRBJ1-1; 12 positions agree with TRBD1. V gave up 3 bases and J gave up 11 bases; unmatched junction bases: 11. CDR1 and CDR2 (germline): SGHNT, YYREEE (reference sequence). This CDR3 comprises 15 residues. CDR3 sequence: CASSSPGQGAGEAFF. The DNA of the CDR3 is TGTGCCAGCAGCTCCCCGGGACAGGGGGCTGGAGAGGCTTTCTTT.

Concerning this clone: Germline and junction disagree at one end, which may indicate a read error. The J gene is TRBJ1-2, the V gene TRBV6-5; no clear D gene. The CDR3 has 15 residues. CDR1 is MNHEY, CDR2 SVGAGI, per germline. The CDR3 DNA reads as TGTGCCAGCAGTTACGATGTAGCAGCGGGCTATCGCTACACCTTC. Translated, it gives CASSYDVAAGYRYTF.

Here the CDR3 DNA reads TGCGCCAGCAGCCCGGCACAGGGGGGGAGTACCGGGGAGCTGTTTTTT. Residues: CASSPAQGGSTGELFF. The gene calls are TRBV5-1 and TRBJ2-2; maybe TRBD1 (8 bases). Per the germline V gene, CDR1 is SGHRS and CDR2 is YFSETQ. The CDR3 spans 16 residues. Trimming removed 4 bases at V and 5 bases at J, with 18 bases between.

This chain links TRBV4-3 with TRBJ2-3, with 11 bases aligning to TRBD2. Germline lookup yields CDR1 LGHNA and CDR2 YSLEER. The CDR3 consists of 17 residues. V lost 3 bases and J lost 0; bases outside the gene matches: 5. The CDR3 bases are TGCGCCAGCAGCCAGGTAGCGGGGGGGGTTAGCACAGATACGCAGTATTTT. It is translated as CASSQVAGGVSTDTQYF.

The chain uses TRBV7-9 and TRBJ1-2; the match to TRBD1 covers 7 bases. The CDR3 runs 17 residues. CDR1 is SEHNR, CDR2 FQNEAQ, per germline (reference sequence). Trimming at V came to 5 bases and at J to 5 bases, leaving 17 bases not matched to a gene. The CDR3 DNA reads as TGTGCCAGCAGCCCTGATCTTGACAGGGTCTTTTCTTATGGCTACACCTTC. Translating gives CASSPDLDRVFSYGYTF.